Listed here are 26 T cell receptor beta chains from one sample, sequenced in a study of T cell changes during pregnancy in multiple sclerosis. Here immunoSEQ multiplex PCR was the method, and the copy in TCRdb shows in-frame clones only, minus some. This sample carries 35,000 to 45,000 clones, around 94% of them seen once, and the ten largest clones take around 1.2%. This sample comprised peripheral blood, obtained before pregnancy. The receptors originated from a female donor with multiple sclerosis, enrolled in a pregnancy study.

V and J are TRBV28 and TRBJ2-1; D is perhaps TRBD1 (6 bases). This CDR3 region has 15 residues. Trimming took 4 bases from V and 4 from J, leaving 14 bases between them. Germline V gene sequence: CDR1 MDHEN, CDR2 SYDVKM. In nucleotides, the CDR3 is TGTGCCAGCAGTTACAGGGACCCCCTGTACAATGAGCAGTTCTTC. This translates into CASSYRDPLYNEQFF.

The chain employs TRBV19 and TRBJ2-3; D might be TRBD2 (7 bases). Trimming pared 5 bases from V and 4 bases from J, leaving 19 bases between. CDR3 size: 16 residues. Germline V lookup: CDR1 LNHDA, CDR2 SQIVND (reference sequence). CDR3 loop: CASSAGAGQPADTQYF. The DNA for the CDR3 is TGTGCCAGTAGTGCGGGGGCGGGGCAGCCGGCAGATACGCAGTATTTT. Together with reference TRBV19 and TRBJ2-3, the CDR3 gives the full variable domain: DGGITQSPKYLFRKEGQNVTLSCEQNLNHDAMYWYRQDPGQGLRLIYYSQIVNDFQKGDIAEGYSVSREKKESFPLTVTSAQKNPTAFYLCASSAGAGQPADTQYFGPGTRLTVL.

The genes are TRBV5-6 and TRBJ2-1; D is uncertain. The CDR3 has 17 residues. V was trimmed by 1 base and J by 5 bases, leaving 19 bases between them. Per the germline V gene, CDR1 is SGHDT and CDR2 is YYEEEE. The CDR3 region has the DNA TGTGCCAGCAGCTTGCCCCTATTGACTTTCGAAAACAATGAGCAGTTCTTC. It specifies CASSLPLLTFENNEQFF.

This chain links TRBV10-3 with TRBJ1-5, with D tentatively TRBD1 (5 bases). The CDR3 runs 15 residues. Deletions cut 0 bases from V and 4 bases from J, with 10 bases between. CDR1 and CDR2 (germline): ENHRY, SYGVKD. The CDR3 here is CAISESTVRNQPQHF. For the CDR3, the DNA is TGTGCCATCAGTGAGTCGACAGTTCGAAATCAGCCCCAGCATTTT.

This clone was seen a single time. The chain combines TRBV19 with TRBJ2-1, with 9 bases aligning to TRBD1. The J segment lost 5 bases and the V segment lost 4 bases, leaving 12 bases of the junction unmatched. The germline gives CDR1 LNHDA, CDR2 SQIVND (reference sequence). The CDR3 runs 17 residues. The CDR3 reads CASSTRPVGQGDNEQFF. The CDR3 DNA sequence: TGTGCCAGTAGTACGAGGCCGGTGGGACAGGGAGACAATGAGCAGTTCTTC.

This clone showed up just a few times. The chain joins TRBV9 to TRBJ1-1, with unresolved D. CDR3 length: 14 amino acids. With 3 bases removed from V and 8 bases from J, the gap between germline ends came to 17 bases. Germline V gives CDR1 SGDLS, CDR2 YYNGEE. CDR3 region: CASSAGFRGLEAFF. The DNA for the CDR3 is TGTGCCAGCAGCGCCGGATTCAGAGGACTCGAAGCTTTCTTT.

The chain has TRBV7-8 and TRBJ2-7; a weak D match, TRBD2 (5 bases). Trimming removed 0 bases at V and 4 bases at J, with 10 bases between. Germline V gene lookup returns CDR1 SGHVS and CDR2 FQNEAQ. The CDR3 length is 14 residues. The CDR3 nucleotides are TGTGCCAGCAGCTTAGCTCTCGGGGAGTACGAGCAGTACTTC. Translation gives CASSLALGEYEQYF. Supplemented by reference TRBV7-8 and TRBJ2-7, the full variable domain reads GAGVSQSPRYKVAKRGQDVALRCDPISGHVSLFWYQQALGQGPEFLTYFQNEAQLDKSGLPSDRFFAERPEGSVSTLKIQRTQQEDSAVYLCASSLALGEYEQYFGPGTRLTVT.

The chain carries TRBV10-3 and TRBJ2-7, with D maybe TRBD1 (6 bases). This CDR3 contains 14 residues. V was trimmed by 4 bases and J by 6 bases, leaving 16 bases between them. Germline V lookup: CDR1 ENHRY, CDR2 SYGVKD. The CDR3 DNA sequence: TGTGCCATCAGTGTTCAGGGGCTCTCGGGCGAGCAGTACTTC. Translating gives CAISVQGLSGEQYF.

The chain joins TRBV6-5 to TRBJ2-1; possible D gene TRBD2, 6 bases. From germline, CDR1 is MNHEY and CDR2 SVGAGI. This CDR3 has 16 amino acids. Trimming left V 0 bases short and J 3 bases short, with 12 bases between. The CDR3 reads CASSYSGGMIYNEQFF. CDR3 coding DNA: TGTGCCAGCAGTTACTCAGGCGGGATGATCTACAATGAGCAGTTCTTC.

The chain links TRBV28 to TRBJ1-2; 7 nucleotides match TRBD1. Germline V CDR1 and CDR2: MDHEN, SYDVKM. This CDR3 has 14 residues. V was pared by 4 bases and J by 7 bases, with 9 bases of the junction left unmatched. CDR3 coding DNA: TGTGCCAGCAGTTCAGGACAGGCCCGGGGTGGCTACACCTTC. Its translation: CASSSGQARGGYTF.

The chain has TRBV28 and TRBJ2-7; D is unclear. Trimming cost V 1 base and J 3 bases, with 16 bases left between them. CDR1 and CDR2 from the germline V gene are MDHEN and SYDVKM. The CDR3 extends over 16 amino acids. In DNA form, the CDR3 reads TGTGCCAGCAGTTTATACCCCTCAGCGCCTCACTACGAGCAGTACTTC. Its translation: CASSLYPSAPHYEQYF.

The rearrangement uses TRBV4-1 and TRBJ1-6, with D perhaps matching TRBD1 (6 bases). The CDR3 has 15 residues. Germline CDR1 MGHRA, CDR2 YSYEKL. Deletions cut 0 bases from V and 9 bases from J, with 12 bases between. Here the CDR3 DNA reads TGCGCCAGCAGCCAAGATTACAGGGAGAGTTCACCCCTCCACTTT. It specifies CASSQDYRESSPLHF.

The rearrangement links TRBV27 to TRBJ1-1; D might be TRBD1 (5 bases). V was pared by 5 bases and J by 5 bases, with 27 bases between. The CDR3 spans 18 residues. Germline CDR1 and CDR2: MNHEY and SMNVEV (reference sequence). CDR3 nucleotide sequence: TGTGCCAGCAGTCCGCCAACATTTACCCGACAGATCGGTACTGAAGCTTTCTTT. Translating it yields CASSPPTFTRQIGTEAFF.

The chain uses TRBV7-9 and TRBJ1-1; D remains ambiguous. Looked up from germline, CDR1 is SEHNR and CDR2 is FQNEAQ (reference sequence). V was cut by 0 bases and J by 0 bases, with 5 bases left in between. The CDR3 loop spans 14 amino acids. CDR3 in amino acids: CASSLAEMNTEAFF. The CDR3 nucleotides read TGTGCCAGCAGCTTAGCAGAGATGAACACTGAAGCTTTCTTT.

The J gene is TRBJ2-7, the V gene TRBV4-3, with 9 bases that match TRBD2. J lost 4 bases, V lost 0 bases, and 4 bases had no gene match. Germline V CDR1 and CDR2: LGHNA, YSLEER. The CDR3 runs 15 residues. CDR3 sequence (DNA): TGCGCCAGCAGCCAAGAGGCTAGCGGGACGTACGAGCAGTACTTC. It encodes CASSQEASGTYEQYF.

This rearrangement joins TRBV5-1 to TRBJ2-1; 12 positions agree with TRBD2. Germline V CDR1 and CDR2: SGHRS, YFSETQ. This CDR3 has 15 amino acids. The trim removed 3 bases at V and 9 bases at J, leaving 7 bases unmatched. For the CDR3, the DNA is TGCGCCAGCAGCTGGCCGACTAGCGGGAGTCGTGAGCAGTTCTTC. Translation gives CASSWPTSGSREQFF. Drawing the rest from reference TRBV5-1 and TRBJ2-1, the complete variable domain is KAGVTQTPRYLIKTRGQQVTLSCSPISGHRSVSWYQQTPGQGLQFLFEYFSETQRNKGNFPGRFSGRQFSNSRSEMNVSTLELGDSALYLCASSWPTSGSREQFFGPGTRLTVL.

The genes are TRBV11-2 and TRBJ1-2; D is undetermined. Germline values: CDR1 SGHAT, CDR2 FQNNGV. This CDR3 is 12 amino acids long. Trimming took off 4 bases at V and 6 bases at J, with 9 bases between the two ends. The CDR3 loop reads CASSSGGDGYTF. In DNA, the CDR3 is TGTGCCAGCAGCTCAGGCGGGGATGGCTACACCTTC.

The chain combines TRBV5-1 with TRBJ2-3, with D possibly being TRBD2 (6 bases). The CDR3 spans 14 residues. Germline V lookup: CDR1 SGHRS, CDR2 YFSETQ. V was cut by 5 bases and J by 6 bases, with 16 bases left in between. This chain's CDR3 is CASRSGSPGDTQYF. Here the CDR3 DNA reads TGCGCCAGCAGGTCCGGGAGTCCGGGGGATACGCAGTATTTT.

CDR3 DNA: TGTGCCATCAGACAGAAGAACACTGAAGCTTTCTTT. It encodes CAIRQKNTEAFF. The V call is TRBV10-3, the J call TRBJ1-1, with unresolved D. The germline V gene encodes CDR1 ENHRY and CDR2 SYGVKD. V shed 6 bases and J shed 1 base, with 6 bases lying between them. The CDR3 contains 12 residues.

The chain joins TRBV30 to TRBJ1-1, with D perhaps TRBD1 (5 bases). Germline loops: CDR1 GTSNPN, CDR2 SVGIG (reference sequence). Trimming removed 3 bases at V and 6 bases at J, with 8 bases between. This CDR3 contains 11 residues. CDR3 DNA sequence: TGTGCCTGGAGCTTAGGGGCTGAAGCTTTCTTT. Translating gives CAWSLGAEAFF.

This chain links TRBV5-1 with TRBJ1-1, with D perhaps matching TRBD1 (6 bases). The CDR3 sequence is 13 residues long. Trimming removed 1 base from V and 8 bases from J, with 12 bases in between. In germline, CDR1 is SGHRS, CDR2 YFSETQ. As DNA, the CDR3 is TGCGCCAGCAGCTTGCTGGGTAGGGGGGAAGCTTTCTTT. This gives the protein CASSLLGRGEAFF.

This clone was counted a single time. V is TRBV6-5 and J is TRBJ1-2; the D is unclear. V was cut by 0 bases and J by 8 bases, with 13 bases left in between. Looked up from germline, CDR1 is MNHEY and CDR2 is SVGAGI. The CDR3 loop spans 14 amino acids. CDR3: CASSYSPGESGYTF. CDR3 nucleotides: TGTGCCAGCAGTTACTCACCGGGAGAGAGCGGCTACACCTTC.

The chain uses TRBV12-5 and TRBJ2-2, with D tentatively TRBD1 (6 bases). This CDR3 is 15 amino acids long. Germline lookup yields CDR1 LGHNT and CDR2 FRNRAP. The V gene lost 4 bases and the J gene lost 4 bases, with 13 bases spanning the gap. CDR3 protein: CASGSSRGGTGELFF. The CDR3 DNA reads TGTGCTAGTGGTTCATCCAGAGGGGGCACCGGGGAGCTGTTTTTT.

The DNA for the CDR3 is TGTGCCAGCAGTGAAAACTGGGGGGGGAACTCCTACAATGAGCAGTTCTTC. This codes for CASSENWGGNSYNEQFF. The chain joins TRBV6-1 to TRBJ2-1, with 7 positions matching TRBD2. With 2 bases clipped from V and 0 bases from J, the junction kept 7 bases outside the gene matches. Germline V gene sequence: CDR1 MNHNS, CDR2 SASEGT. This CDR3 is 17 amino acids long.

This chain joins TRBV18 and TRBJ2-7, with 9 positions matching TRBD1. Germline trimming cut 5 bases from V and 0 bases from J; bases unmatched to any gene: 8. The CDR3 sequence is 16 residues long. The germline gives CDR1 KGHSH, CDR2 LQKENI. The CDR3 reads CASSLTGTGSSYEQYF. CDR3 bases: TGTGCCAGCTCATTAACCGGGACAGGGAGCTCCTACGAGCAGTACTTC.

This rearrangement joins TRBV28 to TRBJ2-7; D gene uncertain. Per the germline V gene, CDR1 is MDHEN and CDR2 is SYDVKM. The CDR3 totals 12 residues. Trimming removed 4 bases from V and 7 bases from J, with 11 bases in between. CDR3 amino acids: CASSSPSREQYF. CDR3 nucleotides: TGTGCCAGCAGTTCGCCTTCGAGGGAGCAGTACTTC. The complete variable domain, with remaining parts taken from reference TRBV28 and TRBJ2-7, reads DVKVTQSSRYLVKRTGEKVFLECVQDMDHENMFWYRQDPGLGLRLIYFSYDVKMKEKGDIPEGYSVSREKKERFSLILESASTNQTSMYLCASSSPSREQYFGPGTRLTVT.